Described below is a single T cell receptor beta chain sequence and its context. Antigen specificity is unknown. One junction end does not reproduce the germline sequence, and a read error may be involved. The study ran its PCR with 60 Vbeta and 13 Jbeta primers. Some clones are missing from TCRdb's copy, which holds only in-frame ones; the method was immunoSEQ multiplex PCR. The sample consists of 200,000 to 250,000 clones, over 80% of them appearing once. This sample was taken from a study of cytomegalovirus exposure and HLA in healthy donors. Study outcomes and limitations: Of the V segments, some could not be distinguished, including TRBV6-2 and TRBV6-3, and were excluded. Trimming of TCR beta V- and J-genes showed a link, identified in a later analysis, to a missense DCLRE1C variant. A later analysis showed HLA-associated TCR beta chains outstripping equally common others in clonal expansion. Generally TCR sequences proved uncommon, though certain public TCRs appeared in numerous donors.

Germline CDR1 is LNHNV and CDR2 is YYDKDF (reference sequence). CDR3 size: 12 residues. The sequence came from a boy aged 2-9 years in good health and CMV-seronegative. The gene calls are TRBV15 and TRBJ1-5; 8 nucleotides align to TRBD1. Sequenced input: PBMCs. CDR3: CATSSGQGPLNF. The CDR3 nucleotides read TGTGCCACCAGCAGTGGACAGGGCCCCCTGAATTTT.